Sequencing of this T cell receptor beta chain was carried out in a study of blood T cell repertoires in COVID-19. The overall study: Collection of acute and convalescent COVID-19 samples took place in the United States, Italy and Spain.

In the original workflow: Amplification of reference gene primers provided the estimated nucleated cell counts. Generated by immunoSEQ multiplex PCR, the TCRdb table keeps only in-frame clones and is missing some. From that table come the V and J calls and clone size; the DNA was used to work out D and trimming. The repertoire has some 85,000 clones, roughly nine tenths of them found once; the top ten carry roughly 9%. V was shortened by 5 bases and J by 3 bases, with 14 bases between the two germline ends. This CDR3 has 15 amino acids. Germline lookup yields CDR1 SGHRS and CDR2 YFSETQ. Sequenced sample: peripheral blood. This TCR was recovered from a man between 50 and 59 years old with acute or convalescent COVID-19. The rearrangement links TRBV5-1 to TRBJ1-4, with D maybe TRBD1 (5 bases). The CDR3 DNA reads TGCGCCAGCAGTCGGGGGGGAGCGGCTAATGAAAAACTGTTTTTT. The encoded protein is CASSRGGAANEKLFF.